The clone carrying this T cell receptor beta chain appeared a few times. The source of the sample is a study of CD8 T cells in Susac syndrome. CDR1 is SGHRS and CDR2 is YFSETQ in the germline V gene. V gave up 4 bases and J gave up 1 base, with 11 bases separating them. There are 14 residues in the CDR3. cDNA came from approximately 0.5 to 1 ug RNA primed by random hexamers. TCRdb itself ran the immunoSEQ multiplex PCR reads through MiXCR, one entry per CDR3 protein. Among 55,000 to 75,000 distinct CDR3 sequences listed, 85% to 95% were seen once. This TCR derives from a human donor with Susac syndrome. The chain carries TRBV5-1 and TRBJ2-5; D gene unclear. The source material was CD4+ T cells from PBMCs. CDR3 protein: CASSNPVSQETQYF. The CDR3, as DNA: TGCGCCAGCAGCAATCCCGTCAGCCAAGAGACCCAGTACTTC.